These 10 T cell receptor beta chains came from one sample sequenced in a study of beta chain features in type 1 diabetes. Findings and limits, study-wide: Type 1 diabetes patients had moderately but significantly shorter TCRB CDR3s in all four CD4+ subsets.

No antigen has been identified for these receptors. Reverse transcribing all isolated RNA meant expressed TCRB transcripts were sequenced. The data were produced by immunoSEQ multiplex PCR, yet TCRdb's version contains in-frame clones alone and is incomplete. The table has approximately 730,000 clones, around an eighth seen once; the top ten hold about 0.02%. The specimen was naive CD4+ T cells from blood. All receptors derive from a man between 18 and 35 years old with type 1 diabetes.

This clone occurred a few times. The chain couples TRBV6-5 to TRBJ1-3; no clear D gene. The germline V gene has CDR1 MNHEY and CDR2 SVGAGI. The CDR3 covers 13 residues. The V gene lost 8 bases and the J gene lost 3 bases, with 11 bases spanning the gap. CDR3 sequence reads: CASSGDRGNTIYF. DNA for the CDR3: TGTGCCAGCTCTGGGGATCGTGGAAACACCATATATTTT.

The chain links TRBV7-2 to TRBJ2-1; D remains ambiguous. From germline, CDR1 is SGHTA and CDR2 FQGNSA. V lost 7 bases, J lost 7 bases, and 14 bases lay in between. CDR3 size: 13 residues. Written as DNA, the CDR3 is TGTGCCAGCACCAATCCGGCGTTAAATGAGCAGTTCTTC. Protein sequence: CASTNPALNEQFF. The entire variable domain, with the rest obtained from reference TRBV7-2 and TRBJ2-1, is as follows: GAGVSQSPSNKVTEKGKDVELRCDPISGHTALYWYRQSLGQGLEFLIYFQGNSAPDKSGLPSDRFSAERTGGSVSTLTIQRTQQEDSAVYLCASTNPALNEQFFGPGTRLTVL.

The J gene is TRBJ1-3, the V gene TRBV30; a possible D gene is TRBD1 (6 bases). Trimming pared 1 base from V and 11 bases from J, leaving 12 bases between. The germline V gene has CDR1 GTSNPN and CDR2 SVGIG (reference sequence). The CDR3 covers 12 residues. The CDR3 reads CAWSEQGRPIYF. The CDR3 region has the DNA TGTGCCTGGAGTGAACAGGGTCGGCCCATATATTTT.

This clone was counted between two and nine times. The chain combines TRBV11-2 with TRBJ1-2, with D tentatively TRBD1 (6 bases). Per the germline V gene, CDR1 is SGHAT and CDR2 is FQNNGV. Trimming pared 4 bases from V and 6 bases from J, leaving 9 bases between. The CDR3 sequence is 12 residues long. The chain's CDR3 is CASSSQGNGYTF. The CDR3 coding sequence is TGTGCCAGCAGCTCACAGGGAAATGGCTACACCTTC.

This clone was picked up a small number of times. The CDR3, as DNA: TGTGCCTGGAGTGAAGAGACAAACTATGGCTACACCTTC. Translation: CAWSEETNYGYTF. The rearrangement uses TRBV30 and TRBJ1-2, with D hard to call. The CDR3 has 13 amino acids. Germline assignment: CDR1 GTSNPN and CDR2 SVGIG (reference sequence). Trimming stripped 1 base from V and 2 bases from J, with 8 bases between. The whole variable domain, remainder taken from reference TRBV30 and TRBJ1-2, is SQTIHQWPATLVQPVGSPLSLECTVEGTSNPNLYWYRQAAGRGLQLLFYSVGIGQISSEVPQNLSASRPQDRQFILSSKKLLLSDSGFYLCAWSEETNYGYTFGSGTRLTVV.

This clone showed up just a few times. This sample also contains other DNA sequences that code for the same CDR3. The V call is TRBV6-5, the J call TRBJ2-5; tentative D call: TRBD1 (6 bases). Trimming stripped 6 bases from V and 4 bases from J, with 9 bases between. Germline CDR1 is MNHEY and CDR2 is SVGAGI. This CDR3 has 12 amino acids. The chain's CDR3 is CASRTRGETQYF. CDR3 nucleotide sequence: TGTGCCAGCAGAACCAGGGGAGAGACCCAGTACTTC.

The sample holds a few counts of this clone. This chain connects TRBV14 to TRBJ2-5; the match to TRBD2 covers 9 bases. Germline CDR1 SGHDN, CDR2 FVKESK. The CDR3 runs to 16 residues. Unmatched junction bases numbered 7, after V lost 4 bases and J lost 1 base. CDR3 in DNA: TGTGCCAGCAGCCCAGCGGGGGGCCCTGTCCAAGAGACCCAGTACTTC. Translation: CASSPAGGPVQETQYF.

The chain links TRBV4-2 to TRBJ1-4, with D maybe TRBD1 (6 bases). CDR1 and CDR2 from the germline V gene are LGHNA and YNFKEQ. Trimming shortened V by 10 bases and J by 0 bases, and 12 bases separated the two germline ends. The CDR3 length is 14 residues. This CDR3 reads CATTEGATNEKLFF. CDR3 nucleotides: TGTGCCACCACTGAGGGGGCAACTAATGAAAAACTGTTTTTT.

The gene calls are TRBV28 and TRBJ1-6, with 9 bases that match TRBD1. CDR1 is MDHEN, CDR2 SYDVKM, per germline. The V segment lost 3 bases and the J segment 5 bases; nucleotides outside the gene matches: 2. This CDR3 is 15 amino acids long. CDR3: CASSFGDRDNSPLHF. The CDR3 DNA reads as TGTGCCAGCAGTTTTGGGGACAGGGATAATTCACCCCTCCACTTT.

CDR3 in DNA: TGCGCCAGCAGTGACCTCTCCTACGAGCAGTACTTC. Translated: CASSDLSYEQYF. The chain joins TRBV10-1 to TRBJ2-7, with D hard to call. Germline V gives CDR1 WNHNN, CDR2 SYGVQD (reference sequence). V lost 3 bases and J 0 bases, leaving 3 bases between the germline ends. The CDR3 is 12 residues long.